A single sample is the source of the 20 T cell receptor beta chains below, sequenced in a study of shared clonotypes between healthy human individuals. Naive CD8 isolation took CD45RO-negative cells positively selected for CCR7 and excluded terminally differentiated effector memory CD45RA+ cells. Measured with immunoSEQ multiplex PCR; TCRdb has only the in-frame clones, and not every one. The sample consists of 500,000 to 700,000 clones, 85% to 95% of them appearing once. The material sequenced was naive CD8+ T cells sorted from blood. These TCRs come from a woman aged 25 to 45 in good health.

The chain carries TRBV20-1 and TRBJ1-2, with unresolved D. The V and J ends lost 6 bases and 4 bases respectively, with 9 bases between them. CDR3 length: 11 residues. Germline-derived CDR1 and CDR2 are DFQATT and SNEGSKA (reference sequence). The CDR3 region is CSARPGYGYTF. CDR3 DNA sequence: TGCAGTGCAAGGCCGGGCTATGGCTACACCTTC.

On this clone: This sample also contains other DNA sequences that code for the same CDR3. The gene calls are TRBV11-2 and TRBJ2-7; a weak D match, TRBD1 (5 bases). Per germline, CDR1 SGHAT and CDR2 FQNNGV. Trimming took 5 bases from V and 4 from J, leaving 9 bases between them. The CDR3 is 12 amino acids. This chain's CDR3 is CASSPDSYEQYF. CDR3 coding DNA: TGTGCCAGCAGCCCTGACAGTTACGAGCAGTACTTC.

The rearrangement links TRBV7-9 to TRBJ2-1; D could derive from TRBD1 or TRBD2 (5 bases each). Germline V gives CDR1 SEHNR, CDR2 FQNEAQ (reference sequence). The CDR3 covers 13 residues. Trimming left V 8 bases short and J 6 bases short, with 14 bases between. DNA of the CDR3: TGTGCCAGCGGACAAACTAGGACCAATGAGCAGTTCTTC. It codes for CASGQTRTNEQFF.

The chain joins TRBV9 to TRBJ2-1; a weak D match, TRBD2 (6 bases). The CDR3 is 14 amino acids. CDR1 SGDLS and CDR2 YYNGEE come from the germline V gene. V gave up 0 bases and J gave up 9 bases, with 13 bases separating them. CDR3: CASSVGGGTFEQFF. The CDR3 DNA is TGTGCCAGCAGCGTAGGCGGCGGGACGTTTGAGCAGTTCTTC.

This clone was detected once. The chain uses TRBV27 and TRBJ1-5; D unclear. The CDR3 has 16 residues. Germline V gene lookup returns CDR1 MNHEY and CDR2 SMNVEV (reference sequence). The V end was cut by 1 base, the J end by 0 bases, with 10 bases between. CDR3 protein: CASSLYGSLSNQPQHF. In nucleotides, the CDR3 is TGTGCCAGCAGTTTATATGGCAGTCTTAGCAATCAGCCCCAGCATTTT.

This clone was recorded once. The chain recombines TRBV5-6 with TRBJ2-5, with 10 positions matching TRBD2. The CDR3 spans 16 residues. In germline, CDR1 is SGHDT, CDR2 YYEEEE. V was clipped by 2 bases and J by 4 bases; unmatched bases: 8. The CDR3: CASSLLEREGRETQYF. CDR3 nucleotide sequence: TGTGCCAGCAGCTTATTGGAGCGGGAGGGGAGAGAGACCCAGTACTTC. The whole variable domain, remainder taken from reference TRBV5-6 and TRBJ2-5, is DAGVTQSPTHLIKTRGQQVTLRCSPKSGHDTVSWYQQALGQGPQFIFQYYEEEERQRGNFPDRFSGHQFPNYSSELNVNALLLGDSALYLCASSLLEREGRETQYFGPGTRLLVL.

This rearrangement joins TRBV4-2 to TRBJ2-7; no clear D. Trimming took 3 bases from V and 0 from J, leaving 12 bases between them. Germline CDR1 is LGHNA and CDR2 is YNFKEQ. CDR3 length: 15 amino acids. The CDR3 sequence: CASSHTTGLSYEQYF. In DNA form, the CDR3 reads TGTGCCAGCAGCCATACTACGGGTCTCTCCTACGAGCAGTACTTC.

J is TRBJ2-7 and V is TRBV5-5; perhaps TRBD1 as D (6 bases). The length of the CDR3 is 14 residues. Germline CDR1 and CDR2: SGHKS and YYEKEE (reference sequence). Trimming shortened V by 4 bases and J by 5 bases, and 16 bases separated the two germline ends. The CDR3 nucleotides read TGTGCCAGCAGCAGGGGGACCGTCCCGGACGAGCAGTACTTC. It yields the protein CASSRGTVPDEQYF.

The V gene is TRBV11-2, the J gene TRBJ1-1; D remains unclear. With 1 base removed from V and 7 bases from J, the gap between germline ends came to 10 bases. The CDR3 extends over 13 amino acids. Germline CDR1 is SGHAT and CDR2 is FQNNGV. This chain's CDR3 is CASSLAWRVEAFF. The CDR3 nucleotides read TGTGCCAGCAGCTTAGCTTGGAGGGTTGAAGCTTTCTTT.

This chain uses TRBV11-2 with TRBJ2-7; no clear D. V lost 1 base and J lost 5, with 6 bases in between. In germline, CDR1 is SGHAT, CDR2 FQNNGV. This CDR3 has 12 amino acids. In DNA form, the CDR3 reads TGTGCCAGCAGCTTAGTCGCCCACGAGCAGTACTTC. Protein product: CASSLVAHEQYF.

V gene TRBV7-9 combines with J gene TRBJ2-3; the match to TRBD1 covers 8 bases. With V trimmed by 4 bases and J by 4 bases, 16 bases remained unmatched. CDR1 is SEHNR, CDR2 FQNEAQ, per germline (reference sequence). This CDR3 region has 18 residues. The CDR3 bases are TGTGCCAGCAGCTCCCCCCGCGTCGACAGGGGTCTCGCAGATACGCAGTATTTT. Translated, it gives CASSSPRVDRGLADTQYF.

V usage is TRBV29-1 and J usage is TRBJ2-2; D unclear. Trimming took 7 bases from V and 5 from J, leaving 8 bases between them. The germline CDR1 and CDR2 sequences are SQVTM and ANQGSEA. This CDR3 spans 11 amino acids. CDR3 region: CSALVTGELFF. CDR3 coding DNA: TGCAGCGCCTTAGTTACCGGGGAGCTGTTTTTT.

The V call is TRBV5-4, the J call TRBJ2-7; 10 nucleotides line up with TRBD2. The V segment lost 4 bases and the J segment 0 bases; nucleotides outside the gene matches: 7. This CDR3 is 16 amino acids long. Germline loops: CDR1 SGHNT, CDR2 YYREEE (reference sequence). The CDR3 nucleotides read TGTGCCAGCAGCCGAATCCCTAGCGGGAGCTCCTACGAGCAGTACTTC. It codes for CASSRIPSGSSYEQYF.

Concerning this clone: Other nucleotide sequences in the sample specify the same CDR3. The chain links TRBV19 to TRBJ2-7; D is perhaps TRBD2 (6 bases). Germline CDR1 LNHDA, CDR2 SQIVND (reference sequence). V was pared by 3 bases and J by 4 bases, with 10 bases between. The CDR3 consists of 13 residues. DNA of the CDR3: TGTGCCAGTAGTATCCTCGCGGGATACGAGCAGTACTTC. The encoded protein is CASSILAGYEQYF.

The chain combines TRBV10-3 with TRBJ2-7, with a tentative D call TRBD1 (6 bases). The CDR3 has 15 residues. CDR1 and CDR2 from the germline V gene are ENHRY and SYGVKD. V gave up 6 bases and J gave up 0 bases, with 15 bases separating them. In nucleotides, the CDR3 is TGTGCCATCAGCGGGGAAGGACAGCACTCCTACGAGCAGTACTTC. It yields the protein CAISGEGQHSYEQYF.

The chain's CDR3 is CASSQEGAKTYEQYF. In DNA form, the CDR3 reads TGCGCCAGCAGCCAAGAGGGGGCAAAGACCTACGAGCAGTACTTC. This sequence joins TRBV4-1 and TRBJ2-7, with D possibly being TRBD1 (6 bases). The ends were cut back, 0 bases at V and 2 bases at J, with 11 bases in the middle. CDR1 and CDR2 (germline): MGHRA, YSYEKL. The CDR3 is 15 amino acids.

This rearrangement joins TRBV7-2 to TRBJ2-7, with TRBD2 matching over 12 bases. Per germline, CDR1 SGHTA and CDR2 FQGNSA. CDR3 size: 14 residues. Trimming at V came to 4 bases and at J to 3 bases, leaving 1 base not matched to a gene. The CDR3 DNA reads TGTGCCAGCAGCTCGGGACTAGCGGGCTACGAGCAGTACTTC. This gives the protein CASSSGLAGYEQYF.

The chain carries TRBV5-6 and TRBJ1-1, with D maybe TRBD1 (5 bases). Germline CDR1 reads SGHDT; CDR2 reads YYEEEE. Between the trimmed V and J ends, which lost 4 bases and 6 bases, there was a span of 7 bases. This CDR3 has 11 residues. CDR3 DNA: TGTGCCAGCAGCCGGGGACCTGAAGCTTTCTTT. It is translated as CASSRGPEAFF.

This chain links TRBV7-7 with TRBJ1-1; TRBD1 is a possible D gene (5 bases). CDR3 size: 13 residues. Between the trimmed V and J ends, which lost 5 bases and 5 bases, there was a span of 12 bases. Germline lookup yields CDR1 SSHAT and CDR2 FNYEAQ (reference sequence). For the CDR3, the DNA is TGTGCCAGCAGCCCTCTTCGGGGGACTGAAGCTTTCTTT. It yields the protein CASSPLRGTEAFF.

This chain links TRBV19 with TRBJ1-1, with D uncertain. The V gene lost 3 bases and the J gene lost 2 bases, with 13 bases spanning the gap. The germline gives CDR1 LNHDA, CDR2 SQIVND (reference sequence). The CDR3 is 15 residues long. The CDR3 sequence is CASSMLGEGNTEAFF. CDR3 coding DNA: TGTGCCAGTAGTATGTTGGGAGAGGGAAACACTGAAGCTTTCTTT.